This T cell receptor (beta chain) was captured by sequencing in a study of blood T cell repertoires in COVID-19. Clones were read by immunoSEQ multiplex PCR, and TCRdb kept only the in-frame ones, dropping some. The sample contains roughly 170,000 clones, 70% to 85% of which appear only once. Trimming took 0 bases from V and 4 from J; bases not matched to a gene: 6. CDR1 LGHDT and CDR2 YNNKEL come from the germline V gene (reference sequence). CDR3 length: 17 residues. This sequence originates from a man between 60 and 70 years old who had recovered from COVID-19. This rearrangement joins TRBV3-1 (or the pseudogene TRBV3-2) to TRBJ2-3; 11 bases line up with TRBD2. Sequenced: peripheral blood. This chain's CDR3 is CASSQDPTSGGPDTQYF. CDR3 coding DNA: TGTGCCAGCAGCCAAGACCCTACTAGCGGGGGACCAGATACGCAGTATTTT.